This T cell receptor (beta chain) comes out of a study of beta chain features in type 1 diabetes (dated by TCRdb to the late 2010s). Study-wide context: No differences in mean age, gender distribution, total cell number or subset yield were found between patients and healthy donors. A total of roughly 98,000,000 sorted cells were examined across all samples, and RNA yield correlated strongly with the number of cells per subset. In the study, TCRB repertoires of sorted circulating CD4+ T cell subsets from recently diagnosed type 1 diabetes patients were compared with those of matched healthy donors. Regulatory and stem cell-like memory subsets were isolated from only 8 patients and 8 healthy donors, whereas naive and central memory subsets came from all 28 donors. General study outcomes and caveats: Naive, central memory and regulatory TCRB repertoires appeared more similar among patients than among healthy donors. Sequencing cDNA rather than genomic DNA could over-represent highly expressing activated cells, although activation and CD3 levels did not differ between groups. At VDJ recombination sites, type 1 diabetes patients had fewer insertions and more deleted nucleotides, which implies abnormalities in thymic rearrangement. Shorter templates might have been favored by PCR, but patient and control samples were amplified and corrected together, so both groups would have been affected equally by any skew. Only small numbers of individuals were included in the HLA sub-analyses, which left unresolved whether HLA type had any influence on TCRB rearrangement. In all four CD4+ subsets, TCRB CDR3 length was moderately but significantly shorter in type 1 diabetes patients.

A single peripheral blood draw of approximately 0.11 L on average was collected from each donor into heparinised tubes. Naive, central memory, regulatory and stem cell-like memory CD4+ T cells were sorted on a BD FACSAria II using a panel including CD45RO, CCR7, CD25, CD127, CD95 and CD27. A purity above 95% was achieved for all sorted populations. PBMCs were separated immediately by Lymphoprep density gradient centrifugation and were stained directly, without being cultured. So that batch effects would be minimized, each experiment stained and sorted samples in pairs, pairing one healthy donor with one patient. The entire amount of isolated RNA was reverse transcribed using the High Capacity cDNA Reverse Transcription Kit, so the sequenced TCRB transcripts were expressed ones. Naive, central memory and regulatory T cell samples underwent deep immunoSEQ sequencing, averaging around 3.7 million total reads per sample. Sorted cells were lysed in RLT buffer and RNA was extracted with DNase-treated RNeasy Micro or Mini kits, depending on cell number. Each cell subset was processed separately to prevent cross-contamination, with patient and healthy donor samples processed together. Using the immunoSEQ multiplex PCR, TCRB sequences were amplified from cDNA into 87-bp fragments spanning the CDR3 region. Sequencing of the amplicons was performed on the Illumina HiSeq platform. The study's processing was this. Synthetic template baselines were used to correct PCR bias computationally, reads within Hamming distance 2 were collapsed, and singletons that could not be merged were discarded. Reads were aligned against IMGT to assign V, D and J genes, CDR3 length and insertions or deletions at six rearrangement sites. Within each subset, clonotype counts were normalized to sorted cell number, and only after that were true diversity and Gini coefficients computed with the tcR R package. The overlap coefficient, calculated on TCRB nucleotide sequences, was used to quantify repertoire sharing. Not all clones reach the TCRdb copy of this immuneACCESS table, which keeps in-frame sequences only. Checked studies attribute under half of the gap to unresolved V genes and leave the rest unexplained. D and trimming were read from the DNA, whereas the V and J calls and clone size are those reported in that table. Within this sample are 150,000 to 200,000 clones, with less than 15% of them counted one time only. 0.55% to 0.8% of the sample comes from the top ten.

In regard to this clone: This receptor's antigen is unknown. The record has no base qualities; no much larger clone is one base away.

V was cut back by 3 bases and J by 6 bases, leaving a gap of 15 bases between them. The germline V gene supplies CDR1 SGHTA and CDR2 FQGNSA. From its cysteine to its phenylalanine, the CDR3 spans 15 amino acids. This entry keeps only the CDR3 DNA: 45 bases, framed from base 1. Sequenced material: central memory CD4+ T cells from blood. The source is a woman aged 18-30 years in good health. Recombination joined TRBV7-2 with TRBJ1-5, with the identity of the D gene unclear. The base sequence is TGTGCCAGCAGCTTGTCGTCGGTTTACGGTCAGCCCCAGCATTTT. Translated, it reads CASSLSSVYGQPQHF.